What follows are 4 T cell receptor beta chains derived from one specimen sequenced in a study of T cells in Graves' hyperthyroidism and ophthalmopathy. It was RNA transcripts that yielded the amplified TCR beta CDR3 regions. First-round RT-PCR of the TCR CDR3 relied on the HTBI primer set. One entry per CDR3 protein, called by TCRdb with MiXCR from the multiplex PCR reads. The table lists about 760,000 distinct CDR3 sequences, roughly 32% of them singletons. Sequenced material: blood. Receptor source: a woman in her 40s with Graves' hyperthyroidism.

This clonotype showed up many times. This chain connects TRBV20-1 to TRBJ1-4; D unresolved. This CDR3 is 14 amino acids long. The V gene lost 2 bases and the J gene lost 8 bases, with 15 bases spanning the gap. Looked up from germline, CDR1 is DFQATT and CDR2 is SNEGSKA (reference sequence). The CDR3 DNA reads TGCAGTGCTAGACTAGTAGGGCGAGGGGAAAAACTGTTTTTT. This sequence encodes CSARLVGRGEKLFF.

This clonotype was recorded at least ten times. The chain combines TRBV20-1 with TRBJ1-5; 7 nucleotides line up with TRBD1. The CDR3 has 14 amino acids. With 4 bases clipped from V and 4 bases from J, the junction kept 7 bases outside the gene matches. CDR1 is DFQATT, CDR2 SNEGSKA, per germline (reference sequence). The CDR3 sequence is CSATSGGANQPQHF. CDR3 bases: TGCAGTGCTACCTCAGGGGGGGCAAATCAGCCCCAGCATTTT.

This clonotype was recorded at least ten times. The chain employs TRBV29-1 and TRBJ1-2; D possibly corresponds to TRBD1 (5 bases). The germline V gene has CDR1 SQVTM and CDR2 ANQGSEA. Trimming shortened V by 0 bases and J by 6 bases, and 11 bases separated the two germline ends. This CDR3 is built from 13 residues. CDR3 residues: CSVEERQGNGYTF. As DNA, the CDR3 is TGCAGCGTTGAAGAAAGGCAGGGTAATGGCTACACCTTC.

The rearrangement links TRBV12-3 or TRBV12-4 to TRBJ2-6; 9 nucleotides line up with TRBD2. The CDR3 has 17 amino acids. Trimming at V came to 6 bases and at J to 0 bases, leaving 6 bases not matched to a gene. For the CDR3, the DNA is TGTGCCAGCAGGGGACTAGCCCGGAGCTCTGGGGCCAACGTCCTGACTTTC. Translated: CASRGLARSSGANVLTF.